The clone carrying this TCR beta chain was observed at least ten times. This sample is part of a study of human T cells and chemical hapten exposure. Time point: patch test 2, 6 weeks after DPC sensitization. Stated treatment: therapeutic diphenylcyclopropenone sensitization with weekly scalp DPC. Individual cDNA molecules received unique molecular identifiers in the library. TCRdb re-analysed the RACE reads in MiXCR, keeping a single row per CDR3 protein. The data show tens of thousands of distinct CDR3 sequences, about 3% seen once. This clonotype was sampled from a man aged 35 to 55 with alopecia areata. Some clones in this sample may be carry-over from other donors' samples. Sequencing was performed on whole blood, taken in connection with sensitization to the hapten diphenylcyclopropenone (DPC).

The CDR3 is CASSLVGLNEQFF. The CDR3 DNA is TGTGCCAGCAGCTTAGTCGGGCTCAATGAGCAGTTCTTC. The genes are TRBV7-2 and TRBJ2-1; no clear D. Trimming pared 1 base from V and 6 bases from J, leaving 7 bases between. The CDR3 totals 13 residues. From germline, CDR1 is SGHTA and CDR2 FQGNSA. The full variable domain, rest sourced from reference TRBV7-2 and TRBJ2-1, is GAGVSQSPSNKVTEKGKDVELRCDPISGHTALYWYRQSLGQGLEFLIYFQGNSAPDKSGLPSDRFSAERTGGSVSTLTIQRTQQEDSAVYLCASSLVGLNEQFFGPGTRLTVL.